The sequence of this T cell receptor (beta chain) was determined in a study of T cell changes during pregnancy in multiple sclerosis. CDR3 length: 14 residues. Germline assignment: CDR1 SGHNT and CDR2 YENEEA. Deletions cut 3 bases from V and 2 bases from J, with 10 bases between. Profiled with immunoSEQ multiplex PCR; TCRdb holds only in-frame clones, not every one. Of about 36,000 clones in the sample, 91% were seen once. The origin of this receptor is a female donor in good health, enrolled as a control in a pregnancy study. Sequenced material: CD4+ T cells from peripheral blood mononuclear cells, taken in the second trimester of pregnancy. The V call is TRBV11-3, the J call TRBJ2-5; D is perhaps TRBD1 (5 bases). Here the CDR3 DNA reads TGTGCCAGCAGCTTTTCAGACAGTCAAGAGACCCAGTACTTC. Translating it yields CASSFSDSQETQYF.